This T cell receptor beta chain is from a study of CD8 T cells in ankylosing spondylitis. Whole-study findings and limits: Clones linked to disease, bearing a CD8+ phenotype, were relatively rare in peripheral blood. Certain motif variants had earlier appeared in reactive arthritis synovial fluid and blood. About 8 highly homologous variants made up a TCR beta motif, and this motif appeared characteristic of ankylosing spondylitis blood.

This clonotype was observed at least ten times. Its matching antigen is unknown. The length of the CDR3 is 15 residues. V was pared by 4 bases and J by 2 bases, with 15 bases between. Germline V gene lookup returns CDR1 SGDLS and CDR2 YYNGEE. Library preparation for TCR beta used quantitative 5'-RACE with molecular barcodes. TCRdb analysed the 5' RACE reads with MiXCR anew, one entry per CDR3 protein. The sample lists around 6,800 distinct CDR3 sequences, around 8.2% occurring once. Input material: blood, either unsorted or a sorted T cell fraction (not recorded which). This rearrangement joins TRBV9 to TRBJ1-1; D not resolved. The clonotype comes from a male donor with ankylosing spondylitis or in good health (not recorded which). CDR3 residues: CASSPSVGSNTEAFF. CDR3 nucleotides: TGTGCCAGCAGCCCTTCGGTGGGATCCAACACTGAAGCTTTCTTT.